The TCR beta chain described here comes from a study of blood T cell repertoires in COVID-19. Across the whole study: Collection of acute and convalescent COVID-19 samples took place in the United States, Italy and Spain. From T cells, B-cell-depleted T cells, or PBMCs came the material, which was cDNA or gDNA.

Per the original methods: Nucleated cell counts were estimated from reference gene primer amplification. This table comes from immunoSEQ multiplex PCR, and its TCRdb copy is limited to in-frame clones, with some not included. V and J calls and clone size are those listed in that table; D and trimming were worked out from the DNA. This table has about 70,000 clones, roughly 76% appearing once. Germline V lookup: CDR1 SGHDT, CDR2 YYEEEE. The CDR3 has 13 amino acids. The germline V and J ends were trimmed by 4 bases and 0 bases, with 7 bases remaining between them. The chain links TRBV5-6 to TRBJ1-1; D gene unclear. This TCR was recovered from a woman in her seventies with acute or convalescent COVID-19. Sequencing used peripheral blood. The CDR3 loop is CASSVVMNTEAFF. The CDR3 DNA is TGTGCCAGCAGCGTTGTTATGAACACTGAAGCTTTCTTT.